The source of this T cell receptor (beta chain) is a study of beta chain features in type 1 diabetes. Of the isolated RNA, all was reverse transcribed, and so the sequenced material was expressed TCRB transcripts. Clones were read by immunoSEQ multiplex PCR, and TCRdb kept only the in-frame ones, dropping some. The data show approximately 170,000 clones, approximately 8.4% seen once. Looked up from germline, CDR1 is LGHNA and CDR2 is YSLEER. The V and J ends lost 0 bases and 5 bases respectively, with 8 bases between them. The CDR3 is 15 amino acids. Overall study results and limits: Healthy donors had naive, central memory and Treg TCRB repertoires that appeared less similar than those seen among patients.

In its sample, this clone was seen a few times. The target antigen is unknown. The sample was central memory CD4+ T cells from blood. The receptor comes from a woman younger than 30 in good health. The rearrangement links TRBV4-3 to TRBJ1-6; D is undetermined. The DNA for the CDR3 is TGCGCCAGCAGCCAAGATTCACAGCATAATTCACCCCTCCACTTT. Encoded protein: CASSQDSQHNSPLHF.